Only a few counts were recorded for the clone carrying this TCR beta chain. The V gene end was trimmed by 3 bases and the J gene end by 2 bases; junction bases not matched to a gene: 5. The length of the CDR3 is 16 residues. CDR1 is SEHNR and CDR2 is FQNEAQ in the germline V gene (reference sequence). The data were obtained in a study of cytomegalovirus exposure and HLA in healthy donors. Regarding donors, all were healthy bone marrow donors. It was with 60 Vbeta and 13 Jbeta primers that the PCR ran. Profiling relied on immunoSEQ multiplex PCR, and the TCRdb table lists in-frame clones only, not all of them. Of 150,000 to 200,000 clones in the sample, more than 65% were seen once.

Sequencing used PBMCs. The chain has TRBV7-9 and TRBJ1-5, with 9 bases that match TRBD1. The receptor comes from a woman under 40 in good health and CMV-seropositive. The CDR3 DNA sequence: TGTGCCAGCAGCTTGGGGGGACAGGGAGGCAATCAGCCCCAGCATTTT. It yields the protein CASSLGGQGGNQPQHF.